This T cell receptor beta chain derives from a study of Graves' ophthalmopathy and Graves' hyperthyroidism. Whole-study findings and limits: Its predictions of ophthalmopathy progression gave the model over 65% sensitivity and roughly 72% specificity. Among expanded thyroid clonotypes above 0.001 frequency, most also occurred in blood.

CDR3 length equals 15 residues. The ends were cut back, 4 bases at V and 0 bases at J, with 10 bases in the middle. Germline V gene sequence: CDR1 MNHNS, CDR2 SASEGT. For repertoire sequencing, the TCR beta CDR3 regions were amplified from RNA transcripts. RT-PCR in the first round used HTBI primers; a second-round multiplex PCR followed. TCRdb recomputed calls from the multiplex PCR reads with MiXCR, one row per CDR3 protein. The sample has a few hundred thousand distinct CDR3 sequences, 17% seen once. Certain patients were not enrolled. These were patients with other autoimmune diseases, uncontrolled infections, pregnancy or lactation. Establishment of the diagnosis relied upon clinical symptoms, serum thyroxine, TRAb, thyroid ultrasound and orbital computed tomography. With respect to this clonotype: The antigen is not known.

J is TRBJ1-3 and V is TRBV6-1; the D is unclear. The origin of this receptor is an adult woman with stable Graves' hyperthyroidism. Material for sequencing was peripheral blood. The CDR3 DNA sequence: TGTGCCAGCAGTGCCGGCAGCCCCTCTGGAAACACCATATATTTT. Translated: CASSAGSPSGNTIYF.